The clone carrying this TCR beta chain was recorded at least ten times. CDR3 size: 15 residues. CDR1 is DFQATT, CDR2 SNEGSKA, per germline (reference sequence). V lost 4 bases and J 4 bases, leaving 17 bases between the germline ends. The data were obtained in a study of T cells after yellow fever vaccination. TCRdb re-called the 5' RACE reads through MiXCR, storing one row per CDR3 protein. The sample shows tens of thousands of distinct CDR3 sequences, around 7.4% of them seen only once. This TCR was sampled from a man aged 25-45 years who received the YFV17D yellow fever vaccine. The starting material was CD8+ T cells sorted from PBMCs, obtained 15 days after the yellow fever booster vaccination. The gene calls are TRBV20-1 and TRBJ2-1; D is perhaps TRBD2 (5 bases). CDR3: CSATGLGGQYNEQFF. The CDR3 DNA reads TGCAGTGCTACAGGTCTTGGCGGGCAATACAATGAGCAGTTCTTC.